This TCR beta chain was identified during a study of molecular identifiers for immune sequencing clone quantification. One entry per CDR3 protein, called by TCRdb with MiXCR from the PCR reads. The sample holds fewer than 45,000 distinct CDR3 sequences, about a fifth seen once. The CDR3 is made up of 16 amino acids. Germline V gene lookup returns CDR1 LGHNA and CDR2 YSLEER. Trimming pared 0 bases from V and 0 bases from J, leaving 9 bases between. The clonotype was recovered from a human donor in good health. Some libraries in this study had Jurkat cell RNA spiked in. The chain has TRBV4-3 and TRBJ1-3; no reliable D call. Sequenced input: naive CD8+ T cells from blood, with Jurkat cell RNA spiked in. The subset denotes: FACS-sorted CD8+CD4-CCR7+CD45RA+ naive T cells. The CDR3 DNA reads TGCGCCAGCAGCCAAGATGTGCACAGCTCTGGAAACACCATATATTTT. Protein product: CASSQDVHSSGNTIYF.